This section outlines one T cell receptor (beta chain) sequence together with its context. CDR3 length equals 13 residues. Germline V gene lookup returns CDR1 SGDLS and CDR2 YYNGEE. Trimming stripped 2 bases from V and 1 base from J, with 6 bases between. The source of the sample is a study of blood T cell repertoires in COVID-19. Participants were aged roughly 18 to 95 years, lived in under 30 US areas, and enrolled virtually. Clinical history as reported by participants underpinned cohort assignment. The table came from immunoSEQ multiplex PCR; TCRdb's copy has only in-frame clones and leaves some out. The sample lists hundreds of thousands of clones, roughly 86% occurring once.

The chain links TRBV9 to TRBJ1-1, with a possible D match to TRBD1 (5 bases). The clonotype comes from a woman under 40 who had recovered from COVID-19. The sample was PBMCs or T cells enriched from blood (not recorded which). CDR3 sequence reads: CASSVQGNTEAFF. CDR3 bases: TGTGCCAGCAGCGTGCAGGGGAACACTGAAGCTTTCTTT.